What follows are 28 T cell receptor beta chains derived from one specimen sequenced in a study of cytomegalovirus exposure and HLA in healthy donors. Primers included in the PCR were 60 Vbeta and 13 Jbeta primers. Here immunoSEQ multiplex PCR was the method, and the copy in TCRdb shows in-frame clones only, minus some. The table lists 90,000 to 110,000 clones, approximately 70% of them singletons. What was sequenced was PBMCs. The source is a man aged 35 to 55 in good health and CMV-seronegative.

The rearrangement joins TRBV4-3 to TRBJ2-5; D is perhaps TRBD2 (6 bases). Germline-derived CDR1 and CDR2 are LGHNA and YSLEER. The CDR3 spans 13 residues. The V gene lost 5 bases and the J gene lost 4 bases, with 11 bases spanning the gap. The CDR3 DNA reads as TGCGCCAGCAGCTGGGGGGTAGGAGAGACCCAGTACTTC. Residues: CASSWGVGETQYF.

The table lists this clone with a few counts. V and J are TRBV5-1 and TRBJ1-4; a weak D match, TRBD1 (5 bases). The ends were cut back, 0 bases at V and 3 bases at J, with 9 bases in the middle. CDR1 SGHRS and CDR2 YFSETQ come from the germline V gene. The CDR3 has 15 amino acids. The CDR3 spells CASSLGEGANEKLFF. The DNA for the CDR3 is TGCGCCAGCAGCTTGGGGGAAGGGGCTAATGAAAAACTGTTTTTT.

The V call is TRBV7-2, the J call TRBJ2-7; D gene uncertain. Trimming took off 1 base at V and 13 bases at J, with 11 bases between the two ends. This CDR3 is 11 amino acids long. The V gene's germline CDR1 is SGHTA and CDR2 FQGNSA. CDR3 sequence (DNA): TGTGCCAGCAGCTTAGATTATGTTCCTTACTTC. It codes for CASSLDYVPYF.

The V and J genes are TRBV7-2 and TRBJ1-1; 7 bases are shared with TRBD1. The V gene's germline CDR1 is SGHTA and CDR2 FQGNSA. Unmatched junction bases numbered 5, after V lost 3 bases and J lost 1 base. This CDR3 has 15 residues. CDR3 sequence: CASSFRQGGNTEAFF. The CDR3 DNA sequence: TGTGCCAGCAGCTTCCGACAGGGTGGGAACACTGAAGCTTTCTTT.

V usage is TRBV11-3 and J usage is TRBJ2-3, with 9 nucleotides matching TRBD2. The CDR3 runs to 16 residues. With V trimmed by 8 bases and J by 1 base, 10 bases remained unmatched. The germline V gene has CDR1 SGHNT and CDR2 YENEEA. This chain's CDR3 is CASHLWASGGTDTQYF. CDR3 in DNA: TGTGCCAGCCATCTTTGGGCTAGCGGGGGCACAGATACGCAGTATTTT.

The rearrangement uses TRBV27 and TRBJ2-5; no reliable D call. Trimming cost V 5 bases and J 0 bases, with 16 bases left between them. Germline assignment: CDR1 MNHEY and CDR2 SMNVEV (reference sequence). This CDR3 is built from 16 residues. The CDR3 loop is CASSTRHEADQETQYF. As DNA, the CDR3 is TGTGCCAGCAGTACCCGACATGAAGCAGACCAAGAGACCCAGTACTTC.

The chain employs TRBV28 and TRBJ1-2; D not certain. The CDR3 is 12 amino acids. CDR1 and CDR2 from the germline V gene are MDHEN and SYDVKM. V dropped 2 bases and J dropped 5 bases, with 6 bases sitting between them. DNA for the CDR3: TGTGCCAGCAGTTTAGCCAGATATGGCTACACCTTC. Translation: CASSLARYGYTF.

This clone was detected only once. The CDR3 spells CASSGAQGRYEQYF. The CDR3 DNA follows: TGTGCCAGCAGCGGGGCACAGGGCCGCTACGAGCAGTACTTC. V gene TRBV7-9 combines with J gene TRBJ2-7; weak D call: TRBD1 (6 bases). CDR1 is SEHNR, CDR2 FQNEAQ, per germline (reference sequence). The CDR3 has 14 residues. The ends were cut back, 5 bases at V and 3 bases at J, with 14 bases in the middle. Variable domain in full (rest from reference TRBV7-9 and TRBJ2-7): DTGVSQNPRHKITKRGQNVTFRCDPISEHNRLYWYRQTLGQGPEFLTYFQNEAQLEKSRLLSDRFSAERPKGSFSTLEIQRTEQGDSAMYLCASSGAQGRYEQYFGPGTRLTVT.

CDR3 sequence (DNA): TGTGCCAGCAGCGCGCAACTTATCTCCCCCGGGGAAAAACTGTTTTTT. It yields the protein CASSAQLISPGEKLFF. The gene calls are TRBV16 and TRBJ1-4, with D hard to call. Germline values: CDR1 KGHSY, CDR2 FQNENV. Trimming cost V 5 bases and J 8 bases, with 21 bases left between them. The CDR3 totals 16 residues.

This clone was counted between two and nine times. The rearrangement joins TRBV7-2 to TRBJ2-7; D is ambiguous. The CDR3 loop spans 14 amino acids. Deletions cut 1 base from V and 6 bases from J, with 13 bases between. Germline lookup yields CDR1 SGHTA and CDR2 FQGNSA. CDR3 coding DNA: TGTGCCAGCAGCTTAGAGCCTAGGTCCCTCGAGCAGTACTTC. Translated: CASSLEPRSLEQYF.

The chain carries TRBV7-3 and TRBJ2-3; perhaps TRBD2 as D (6 bases). The CDR3 has 13 residues. Germline V CDR1 and CDR2: SGHTA, FQGTGA. The V end was cut by 5 bases, the J end by 3 bases, with 9 bases between. CDR3 amino acids: CASSPGGTDTQYF. In nucleotides, the CDR3 is TGTGCCAGCAGCCCCGGGGGAACAGATACGCAGTATTTT.

This clone was counted once. This chain uses TRBV6-5 with TRBJ1-1, with D possibly being TRBD1 (6 bases). There are 16 residues in the CDR3. With 2 bases removed from V and 0 bases from J, the gap between germline ends came to 13 bases. From germline, CDR1 is MNHEY and CDR2 SVGAGI. The CDR3 protein is CASSYVGTKVNTEAFF. CDR3 DNA: TGTGCCAGCAGTTACGTCGGGACAAAAGTGAACACTGAAGCTTTCTTT.

This chain uses TRBV5-4 with TRBJ1-4, with D maybe TRBD1 (5 bases). Germline CDR1 SGHNT, CDR2 YYREEE (reference sequence). This CDR3 is built from 14 residues. Trimming took 5 bases from V and 6 from J, leaving 14 bases between them. CDR3 amino acids: CASSSGTGDEKLFF. The CDR3, as DNA: TGTGCCAGCAGTTCCGGGACGGGGGATGAAAAACTGTTTTTT.

The rearrangement links TRBV9 to TRBJ2-2; no definite D call. The V gene's germline CDR1 is SGDLS and CDR2 YYNGEE. This CDR3 region has 13 residues. V lost 5 bases, J lost 6 bases, and 11 bases lay in between. The CDR3: CASSEIPAGELFF. The CDR3 DNA is TGTGCCAGCAGTGAAATACCGGCCGGGGAGCTGTTTTTT.

Only a few counts were recorded for this clone. This chain joins TRBV6-6 and TRBJ2-7; TRBD2 might be the D (7 bases). With 6 bases removed from V and 4 bases from J, the gap between germline ends came to 22 bases. Looked up from germline, CDR1 is MNHNY and CDR2 is SVGAGI (reference sequence). The CDR3 runs to 16 residues. The CDR3 region is CASSHSGSGGTYEQYF. Written as DNA, the CDR3 is TGTGCCAGCAGCCATTCCGGATCGGGGGGCACGTACGAGCAGTACTTC.

The V and J genes are TRBV7-8 and TRBJ2-7, with D maybe TRBD2 (5 bases). The CDR3 extends over 13 amino acids. V lost 4 bases and J 7 bases, leaving 14 bases between the germline ends. Per the germline V gene, CDR1 is SGHVS and CDR2 is FQNEAQ. As DNA, the CDR3 is TGTGCCAGCAGCTGGGAACGGGGTGTGGAGCAGTACTTC. It specifies CASSWERGVEQYF.

The rearrangement uses TRBV2 and TRBJ2-7, with 8 bases that match TRBD1. The V gene end was trimmed by 10 bases and the J gene end by 5 bases; junction bases not matched to a gene: 10. Germline CDR1 and CDR2: SNHLY and FYNNEI. This CDR3 spans 13 amino acids. The CDR3 loop is CATSGQGANEQYF. The CDR3 DNA sequence: TGTGCCACCAGCGGGCAGGGGGCCAACGAGCAGTACTTC.

This chain joins TRBV29-1 and TRBJ1-1, with 7 bases that match TRBD1. The CDR3 has 12 amino acids. Per germline, CDR1 SQVTM and CDR2 ANQGSEA. Germline trimming cut 2 bases from V and 11 bases from J; bases unmatched to any gene: 8. DNA of the CDR3: TGCAGCGTTGAACGGCAGGGGGTAGAGGCTTTCTTT. Translation: CSVERQGVEAFF. The full variable domain, completed using reference TRBV29-1 and TRBJ1-1, is SAVISQKPSRDICQRGTSLTIQCQVDSQVTMMFWYRQQPGQSLTLIATANQGSEATYESGFVIDKFPISRPNLTFSTLTVSNMSPEDSSIYLCSVERQGVEAFFGQGTRLTVV.

This chain uses TRBV19 with TRBJ2-2, with TRBD1 matching over 7 bases. With 1 base clipped from V and 3 bases from J, the junction kept 5 bases outside the gene matches. The CDR3 has 16 residues. CDR1 and CDR2 (germline): LNHDA, SQIVND (reference sequence). The CDR3 protein is CASSIVAGGDTGELFF. DNA for the CDR3: TGTGCCAGTAGTATAGTCGCAGGGGGAGACACCGGGGAGCTGTTTTTT. The full variable domain, rest sourced from reference TRBV19 and TRBJ2-2, is DGGITQSPKYLFRKEGQNVTLSCEQNLNHDAMYWYRQDPGQGLRLIYYSQIVNDFQKGDIAEGYSVSREKKESFPLTVTSAQKNPTAFYLCASSIVAGGDTGELFFGEGSRLTVL.

Regarding this clone: This sample includes further DNA sequences coding for the same CDR3. V usage is TRBV6-1 and J usage is TRBJ1-3; 7 bases are shared with TRBD1. The germline gives CDR1 MNHNS, CDR2 SASEGT. V shed 4 bases and J 2 bases; nucleotides not matched to a gene: 2. This CDR3 is 14 amino acids long. The CDR3 DNA follows: TGTGCCAGCAGTGTCGACAGGGCTGGAAACACCATATATTTT. Amino acids: CASSVDRAGNTIYF.

This clone was seen only a few times. J is TRBJ2-7 and V is TRBV11-2, with D possibly matching TRBD1 (6 bases). Trimming left V 2 bases short and J 7 bases short, with 15 bases between. Germline V gives CDR1 SGHAT, CDR2 FQNNGV. The CDR3 sequence is 14 residues long. CDR3 sequence (DNA): TGTGCCAGCAGCTTAAGAGCAGGGGAATGGGAGCAGTACTTC. Its protein product is CASSLRAGEWEQYF.

V gene TRBV5-8 combines with J gene TRBJ2-7; TRBD1 aligns across 8 bases. After removal of 7 bases from V and 5 bases from J, the junction contained 8 bases not matched to a gene. The CDR3 spans 13 residues. Germline assignment: CDR1 SGHTS and CDR2 YDEGEE. CDR3 sequence: CASWRQGFDEQYF. The CDR3 DNA follows: TGTGCCAGCTGGCGACAGGGGTTCGACGAGCAGTACTTC.

The chain uses TRBV5-6 and TRBJ2-1; D gene ambiguous. CDR3 length: 16 amino acids. V was cut by 2 bases and J by 0 bases, with 12 bases left in between. Germline-derived CDR1 and CDR2 are SGHDT and YYEEEE. In DNA form, the CDR3 reads TGTGCCAGCAGCTTTCTGGCGGTTATCTCCTACAATGAGCAGTTCTTC. As protein: CASSFLAVISYNEQFF.

V is TRBV13 and J is TRBJ2-1, with D possibly matching TRBD1 (5 bases). Germline V lookup: CDR1 PRHDT, CDR2 FYEKMQ (reference sequence). V was pared by 4 bases and J by 4 bases, with 8 bases between. The CDR3 runs to 13 residues. The CDR3, as DNA: TGTGCCAGCAGCTACAGGTTTTACAATGAGCAGTTCTTC. Translating it yields CASSYRFYNEQFF.

CDR3 in DNA: TGCGCCAGCAGCCCTCGAGGCTACGAGCAGTACTTC. Its protein is CASSPRGYEQYF. This chain uses TRBV4-1 with TRBJ2-7; D is uncertain. The germline gives CDR1 MGHRA, CDR2 YSYEKL. The CDR3 runs 12 residues. Trimming took 4 bases from V and 3 from J, leaving 7 bases between them.

V and J are TRBV4-1 and TRBJ1-2; D gene unclear. CDR1 is MGHRA, CDR2 YSYEKL, per germline. This CDR3 is built from 14 residues. Trimming removed 0 bases from V and 7 bases from J, with 12 bases in between. CDR3 sequence (DNA): TGCGCCAGCAGCCAAGAGGGCAGTCTGGCTGGCTACACCTTC. Translated, it gives CASSQEGSLAGYTF.

This chain uses TRBV30 with TRBJ1-6; 9 bases are shared with TRBD1. CDR3 length: 15 amino acids. Germline CDR1 and CDR2: GTSNPN and SVGIG (reference sequence). Germline trimming cut 0 bases from V and 6 bases from J; bases unmatched to any gene: 3. This CDR3 is CAWSVEQGANSPLHF. The CDR3 nucleotides are TGTGCCTGGAGTGTAGAACAGGGGGCTAATTCACCCCTCCACTTT.

This clone turned up a few times. The genes are TRBV13 and TRBJ1-2; the match to TRBD1 covers 7 bases. J was trimmed by 3 bases and V by 5 bases; bases with no gene match: 6. The germline CDR1 and CDR2 sequences are PRHDT and FYEKMQ (reference sequence). The CDR3 is 14 residues long. The CDR3 bases are TGTGCCAGCAGCATAACAGGGGTGGACTATGGCTACACCTTC. This sequence encodes CASSITGVDYGYTF.